One and the same sample provided the 28 T cell receptor beta chains below, sequenced in a study of identical twins. Each CDR3 protein is one row after TCRdb ran MiXCR on the 5' RACE reads. The data show just under 550,000 distinct CDR3 sequences, with approximately 16% seen just once and about 0.4% held by the top ten. A further study also used this sample, focusing on yellow fever vaccine responses in identical twins.

Sequencing was carried out using CD4+ T cells sorted from blood. The receptor set was obtained from a woman aged 18-30 years in good health.

The gene calls are TRBV20-1 and TRBJ2-1; a possible D gene is TRBD1 (6 bases). The germline V gene encodes CDR1 DFQATT and CDR2 SNEGSKA (reference sequence). This CDR3 is 13 amino acids long. V shed 6 bases and J shed 5 bases, with 14 bases lying between them. The CDR3 spells CSAFRDTNNEQFF. The DNA for the CDR3 is TGCAGTGCCTTCCGGGACACTAACAATGAGCAGTTCTTC.

The gene calls are TRBV24-1 and TRBJ2-3; 9 bases are a match to TRBD2. The CDR3 extends over 16 amino acids. V lost 5 bases and J lost 2; bases outside the gene matches: 7. Looked up from germline, CDR1 is KGHDR and CDR2 is SFDVKD. The chain's CDR3 is CATSGASGEHTDTQYF. For the CDR3, the DNA is TGTGCCACCAGTGGGGCTAGCGGGGAACACACAGATACGCAGTATTTT.

This clonotype was counted only a few times. CDR3 in amino acids: CASSHQRVTSTDTQYF. DNA of the CDR3: TGTGCCAGCAGTCACCAGCGGGTTACTAGCACAGATACGCAGTATTTT. The chain links TRBV6-2 or TRBV6-3 to TRBJ2-3, with D perhaps matching TRBD2 (6 bases). This CDR3 region has 16 residues. The ends were cut back, 5 bases at V and 0 bases at J, with 15 bases in the middle. Germline V CDR1 and CDR2: MNHEY, SVGEGT.

This clonotype was counted once. The chain recombines TRBV28 with TRBJ2-2; TRBD1 agrees at 9 bases. J was trimmed by 2 bases and V by 5 bases; bases with no gene match: 21. This CDR3 is 21 amino acids long. Germline lookup yields CDR1 MDHEN and CDR2 SYDVKM. CDR3 nucleotides: TGTGCCAGCAGTACGCCCGGGACAGGGTCCAAGTTTCGCTATAACACCGGGGAGCTGTTTTTT. Residues: CASSTPGTGSKFRYNTGELFF.

V gene TRBV20-1 combines with J gene TRBJ1-2, with D possibly TRBD1 on 6 matching bases. The V end lost 6 bases, the J end lost 10 bases, and 18 bases lay between the germline ends. The length of the CDR3 is 12 residues. CDR1 DFQATT and CDR2 SNEGSKA come from the germline V gene (reference sequence). CDR3 loop: CSARSSGAPYTF. CDR3 nucleotide sequence: TGCAGTGCCAGGTCATCAGGGGCCCCCTACACCTTC.

The chain joins TRBV7-9 to TRBJ2-6; no definite D call. This CDR3 is built from 16 residues. Germline CDR1 and CDR2: SEHNR and FQNEAQ (reference sequence). V was shortened by 1 base and J by 2 bases, with 9 bases between the two germline ends. The CDR3 DNA reads TGTGCCAGCAGCTTAGTAGGGCTTGCTGGGGCCAACGTCCTGACTTTC. It translates to CASSLVGLAGANVLTF.

In DNA, the CDR3 is TGTGCCAGCAGCCCTCCCGACAGGGGGCCAAGCTCTGGAAACACCATATATTTT. It translates to CASSPPDRGPSSGNTIYF. V is TRBV11-1 and J is TRBJ1-3; 10 nucleotides align to TRBD1. V trimming: 5 bases; J trimming: 0 bases; junction bases outside the gene matches: 10. CDR3 length: 18 amino acids. CDR1 and CDR2 (germline): SGHAT, FQDESV (reference sequence).

This clonotype was counted a few times. One end of the junction is discordant with germline, which a read error may explain. V gene TRBV20-1 combines with J gene TRBJ2-3, with D perhaps TRBD2 (7 bases). There are 15 residues in the CDR3. Germline assignment: CDR1 DFQATT and CDR2 SNEGSKA (reference sequence). The CDR3 bases are TGCAGTGCTGGAGATTTCGCGGGGGCACCTCGTACGCAGTATTTT. This encodes CSAGDFAGAPRTQYF.

The sample holds a few counts of this clonotype. The chain has TRBV11-2 and TRBJ2-1; D might be TRBD2 (6 bases). Germline V gene sequence: CDR1 SGHAT, CDR2 FQNNGV. Trimming removed 5 bases at V and 2 bases at J, with 22 bases between. The CDR3 runs to 18 residues. DNA of the CDR3: TGTGCCAGCAGCCCCTGGTCTGGAGGGACCGACACCTACAATGAGCAGTTCTTC. The encoded protein is CASSPWSGGTDTYNEQFF.

This clonotype was seen a few times. This chain connects TRBV29-1 to TRBJ2-1; 7 bases are shared with TRBD1. The CDR3 extends over 13 amino acids. Unmatched junction bases numbered 5, after V lost 5 bases and J lost 4 bases. Germline assignment: CDR1 SQVTM and CDR2 ANQGSEA. The CDR3 region is CSVLRTGYNEQFF. CDR3 DNA sequence: TGCAGCGTTCTTAGGACAGGATACAATGAGCAGTTCTTC.

This clonotype showed up just a few times. J is TRBJ2-7 and V is TRBV5-1, with unresolved D. CDR1 is SGHRS and CDR2 is YFSETQ in the germline V gene. V shed 4 bases and J shed 4 bases, with 9 bases lying between them. The CDR3 runs 12 residues. The CDR3 protein is CASSGTRYEQYF. In DNA, the CDR3 is TGCGCCAGCAGCGGAACACGGTACGAGCAGTACTTC.

This clonotype has at least ten counts. The rearrangement links TRBV4-1 to TRBJ2-2; D not resolved. V lost 4 bases and J lost 5, with 5 bases in between. CDR3 length equals 12 residues. The germline gives CDR1 MGHRA, CDR2 YSYEKL. This CDR3 reads CASSRATGELFF. In DNA form, the CDR3 reads TGCGCCAGCAGCCGGGCGACCGGGGAGCTGTTTTTT.

This clonotype was picked up a small number of times. V and J are TRBV20-1 and TRBJ2-1; 10 nucleotides line up with TRBD2. J lost 6 bases, V lost 6 bases, and 8 bases had no gene match. Germline V lookup: CDR1 DFQATT, CDR2 SNEGSKA (reference sequence). This CDR3 contains 14 residues. The CDR3 coding sequence is TGCAGTGCCCCGGCGCTAGCGGGAGCCAATGAGCAGTTCTTC. This translates into CSAPALAGANEQFF.

This chain uses TRBV12-3 or TRBV12-4 with TRBJ1-5; D is perhaps TRBD1 (5 bases). V was trimmed by 6 bases and J by 6 bases, leaving 18 bases between them. CDR3 length: 15 amino acids. Here the CDR3 reads CASSPVNRGFQPQHF. The DNA of the CDR3 is TGTGCCAGCAGCCCCGTGAATCGGGGGTTTCAGCCCCAGCATTTT.

This clonotype was seen only a few times. The genes are TRBV20-1 and TRBJ2-3, with D unclear. The V and J ends lost 0 bases and 6 bases respectively, with 19 bases between them. The CDR3 has 16 residues. Germline CDR1 and CDR2: DFQATT and SNEGSKA (reference sequence). The CDR3 region has the DNA TGCAGTGCTAGAGATTCGGCCCTAGGGTCCGGGGATACGCAGTATTTT. It translates to CSARDSALGSGDTQYF.

CDR3 protein: CASRGLEQTGELFF. The CDR3 DNA sequence: TGTGCCAGTAGGGGACTAGAACAGACCGGGGAGCTGTTTTTT. The genes are TRBV19 and TRBJ2-2; 8 nucleotides match TRBD2. The V gene end was trimmed by 6 bases and the J gene end by 5 bases; junction bases not matched to a gene: 5. The CDR3 totals 14 residues. Germline CDR1 LNHDA, CDR2 SQIVND (reference sequence).

This clonotype came up a few times. The rearrangement uses TRBV7-3 and TRBJ2-1; 10 positions agree with TRBD1. V gave up 5 bases and J gave up 8 bases; unmatched junction bases: 6. Germline V gene sequence: CDR1 SGHTA, CDR2 FQGTGA. This CDR3 region has 14 residues. CDR3 amino acids: CASSTGTGVDEQFF. In nucleotides, the CDR3 is TGTGCCAGCAGCACCGGGACAGGGGTTGATGAGCAGTTCTTC.

At least ten counts were recorded for this clonotype. The V and J genes are TRBV15 and TRBJ2-2; D ambiguous. The V end lost 1 base, the J end lost 6 bases, and 18 bases lay between the germline ends. CDR1 is LNHNV, CDR2 YYDKDF, per germline (reference sequence). CDR3 length: 17 amino acids. The CDR3 protein is CATSRGASGSLAGELFF. CDR3 nucleotides: TGTGCCACCAGCAGAGGGGCCAGTGGAAGCCTTGCCGGGGAGCTGTTTTTT.

This clonotype turned up a few times. CDR3: CASSQGDGSGRTDTQYF. In DNA, the CDR3 is TGCGCCAGCAGCCAAGGAGACGGCAGCGGGAGAACAGATACGCAGTATTTT. The V gene is TRBV4-1, the J gene TRBJ2-3, with 8 bases identical to TRBD2. In germline, CDR1 is MGHRA, CDR2 YSYEKL. The CDR3 is made up of 17 amino acids. Unmatched junction bases numbered 9, after V lost 1 base and J lost 3 bases.

The rearrangement joins TRBV5-1 to TRBJ1-4; D is possibly TRBD1 (6 bases). The germline V gene encodes CDR1 SGHRS and CDR2 YFSETQ. This CDR3 has 16 amino acids. V was pared by 2 bases and J by 5 bases, with 16 bases between. The CDR3 sequence: CASSFEQGGVNEKLFF. CDR3 nucleotide sequence: TGCGCCAGCAGCTTCGAACAGGGAGGAGTGAATGAAAAACTGTTTTTT.

The chain carries TRBV15 and TRBJ1-1; D gene ambiguous. The V gene's germline CDR1 is LNHNV and CDR2 YYDKDF (reference sequence). Trimming cost V 0 bases and J 5 bases, with 10 bases left between them. The CDR3 covers 14 residues. The CDR3 nucleotides read TGTGCCACCAGCAGAGATTTCGCAGGAACTGAAGCTTTCTTT. Amino acids: CATSRDFAGTEAFF. Full variable domain (rest looked up from reference TRBV15 and TRBJ1-1): DAMVIQNPRYQVTQFGKPVTLSCSQTLNHNVMYWYQQKSSQAPKLLFHYYDKDFNNEADTPDNFQSRRPNTSFCFLDIRSPGLGDTAMYLCATSRDFAGTEAFFGQGTRLTVV.

This clonotype was detected a few times. The chain has TRBV7-9 and TRBJ1-4; D call uncertain. The CDR3 has 14 amino acids. The V gene lost 0 bases and the J gene lost 3 bases, with 5 bases spanning the gap. The V gene's germline CDR1 is SEHNR and CDR2 FQNEAQ (reference sequence). The DNA of the CDR3 is TGTGCCAGCAGCTTAGCCAGTCCTAATGAAAAACTGTTTTTT. This gives the protein CASSLASPNEKLFF.

Only a few counts were recorded for this clonotype. The chain employs TRBV20-1 and TRBJ2-7; 11 nucleotides match TRBD2. Trimming cost V 4 bases and J 3 bases; bases outside gene matches: 5. This CDR3 comprises 14 residues. The germline CDR1 and CDR2 sequences are DFQATT and SNEGSKA (reference sequence). The CDR3 nucleotides read TGCAGTGCTACCCTAACTAGCGGGGGCTACGAGCAGTACGTC. It specifies CSATLTSGGYEQYV.

This clonotype was seen a handful of times. The V gene is TRBV20-1, the J gene TRBJ2-5; 13 nucleotides align to TRBD2. CDR3 size: 16 residues. Germline trimming cut 4 bases from V and 5 bases from J; bases unmatched to any gene: 10. In germline, CDR1 is DFQATT, CDR2 SNEGSKA (reference sequence). In DNA, the CDR3 is TGCAGTGCTACCGGAGGACTAGCGGGAGCGGGGGAGACCCAGTACTTC. Amino acid sequence: CSATGGLAGAGETQYF.

V usage is TRBV5-4 and J usage is TRBJ2-5, with 7 bases matching TRBD1. Looked up from germline, CDR1 is SGHNT and CDR2 is YYREEE (reference sequence). Trimming took 2 bases from V and 1 from J; bases not matched to a gene: 8. CDR3 size: 16 residues. Here the CDR3 reads CASSFRGGPLQETQYF. CDR3 coding DNA: TGTGCCAGCAGCTTTCGAGGGGGCCCCCTCCAAGAGACCCAGTACTTC.

The genes are TRBV2 and TRBJ1-1; no clear D gene. V lost 3 bases, J lost 1 base, and 12 bases lay in between. CDR3 length: 15 residues. Germline V gives CDR1 SNHLY, CDR2 FYNNEI. CDR3 coding DNA: TGTGCCAGCAGTGATTGGCGGGCGGGGAACACTGAAGCTTTCTTT. Translated, it gives CASSDWRAGNTEAFF.

V and J are TRBV5-6 and TRBJ2-7, with D unresolved. CDR1 and CDR2 from the germline V gene are SGHDT and YYEEEE. The CDR3 contains 16 residues. V lost 0 bases to trimming and J lost 0 bases, with 13 bases between them. CDR3 DNA sequence: TGTGCCAGCAGCTTGGAGTCGGCCCTTCGCTCCTACGAGCAGTACGTC. Amino acid sequence: CASSLESALRSYEQYV.

This clonotype was recorded many times. The rearrangement joins TRBV5-1 to TRBJ2-7; 9 nucleotides agree with TRBD1. The CDR3 has 15 residues. Germline loops: CDR1 SGHRS, CDR2 YFSETQ. Germline trimming cut 4 bases from V and 0 bases from J; bases unmatched to any gene: 5. In nucleotides, the CDR3 is TGCGCCAGCAGCCCCCGGACAGGGGACTCCTACGAGCAGTACTTC. Translating gives CASSPRTGDSYEQYF. Based on the CDR3 plus reference TRBV5-1 and TRBJ2-7, the full variable domain is KAGVTQTPRYLIKTRGQQVTLSCSPISGHRSVSWYQQTPGQGLQFLFEYFSETQRNKGNFPGRFSGRQFSNSRSEMNVSTLELGDSALYLCASSPRTGDSYEQYFGPGTRLTVT.